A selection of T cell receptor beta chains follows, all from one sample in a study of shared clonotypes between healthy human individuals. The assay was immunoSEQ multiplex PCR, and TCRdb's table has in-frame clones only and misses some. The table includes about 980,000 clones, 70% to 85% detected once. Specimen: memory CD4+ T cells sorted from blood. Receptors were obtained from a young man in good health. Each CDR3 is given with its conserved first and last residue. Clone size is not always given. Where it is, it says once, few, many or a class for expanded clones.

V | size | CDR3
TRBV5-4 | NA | CASSVDRGGYGYTF
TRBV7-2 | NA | CASSLVYEQYF
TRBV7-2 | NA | CASSPGRSSYNEQFF
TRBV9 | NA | CASSGRGQGPGNTIYF
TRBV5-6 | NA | CASFRTGSSTNYGYTF
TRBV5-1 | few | CASSLDRGSIYNEQFF
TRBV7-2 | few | CASSSGLGYYEQYF
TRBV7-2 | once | CASSLASYTF
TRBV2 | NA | CASSDGPYGYTF
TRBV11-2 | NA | CASSLGLAGLNGYTF
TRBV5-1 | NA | CASSRGEGVTNEQYF
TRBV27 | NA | CASSLSSSPNQPQHF
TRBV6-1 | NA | CASSVTDSNQPQHF
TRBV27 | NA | CASSQRPERYEQYF
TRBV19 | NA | CASSTTLEGGYTF
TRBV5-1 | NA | CASSPGTPSYEQYF
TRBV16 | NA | CASTPPGLAGGHEQFF
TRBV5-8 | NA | CASSPGDRGSGYTF
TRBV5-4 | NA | CASSWGAGRTHNEQFF
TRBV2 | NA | CASGPANTGELFF
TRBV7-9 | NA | CASRPDSYEQYF
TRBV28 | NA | CASSLGTGNTEAFF
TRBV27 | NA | CASRKWEVGVQYF
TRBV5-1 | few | CASSLVLGQETQYF
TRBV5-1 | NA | CASSLGGPRSGNTIYF
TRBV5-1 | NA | CASSLAGGGFGTDTQYF
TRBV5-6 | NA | CASSFTQETQYF
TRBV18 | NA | CASSPSAWEFSNTGELFF
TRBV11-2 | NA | CASSFSGGETQYF
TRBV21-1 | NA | CASSKTPGRRYGYTF
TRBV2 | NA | CASSLRQGTQPQHF
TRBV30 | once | CAWSLGTGKGEKLFF
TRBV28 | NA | CASKKNPQGNYEQYF
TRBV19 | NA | CASSQMTASYEQYF
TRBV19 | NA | CASTIKASISTEAFF
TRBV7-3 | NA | CASSSRNGNEQFF
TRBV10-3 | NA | CAISESEGAYEQYF
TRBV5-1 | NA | CASSLGAGTISYEQYF
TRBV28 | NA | CASSPGGGYGYTF
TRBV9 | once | CASSRSGRAVNEQFF
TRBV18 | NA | CASSVQLDYNEQFF
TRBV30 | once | CAWGFSGGELFF
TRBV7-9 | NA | CASSPPGSSYEQYF
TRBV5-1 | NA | CASSLEGTGVGTEAFF
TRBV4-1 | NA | CASSQNSDRGQTGELFF
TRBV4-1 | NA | CASSGTGTTLRNEQFF
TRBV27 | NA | CASRSTGLGSYGYTF
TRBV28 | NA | CASSSRTRLGKETQYF
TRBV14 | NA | CASSQELGNTGELFF
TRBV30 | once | CAWSGGRSNNYGYTF
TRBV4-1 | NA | CASSQDDRVSTDTQYF
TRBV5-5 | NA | CASTYRDRERYGYTF